This TCR beta chain was sequenced for a study of blood T cell repertoires in COVID-19 (dated by TCRdb to the early 2020s). Regarding the research as a whole: The collaborator samples originated in the United States, Italy and Spain and spanned the acute and convalescent phases of COVID-19. The prospective study material was composed of cDNA or gDNA derived from T cells, B-cell-depleted T cells, or PBMCs. The dataset comprised deeply sampled blood TCRbeta repertoires from subjects exposed to, actively infected with, or recovered from COVID-19. A freely available public database, intended as a resource for researchers studying the immune response to SARS-CoV-2, is where the repertoires were released. Samples came from the ongoing ImmuneRACE study (first 160 participants) plus 1,254 subjects from 6 global collaborators. Sample metadata almost always included a de-identified subject ID, COVID-19 status, age in years and sex. Where available, HLA class I and class II types were taken from metadata supplied by the sample provider and were not determined by assay-based typing.

Each collaborating institution followed its own protocols to collect whole blood in K2EDTA tubes. For TCRbeta analysis, collaborator samples were shipped as frozen whole blood, as isolated PBMCs, or as DNA extracted from either sample type. Comments on this clone: The antigen this receptor binds is unknown. Base qualities are not at hand, and no much larger clone is one base apart.

Including the terminal cysteine and phenylalanine, the CDR3 comprises 15 residues. Here the CDR3 DNA is all that survives: 45 bases in frame from base 1. Via the germline V gene, CDR1 is SGHTS and CDR2 YDEGEE. Trimming takes 0 bases from V and 1 base from J, and the germline ends sit 8 bases apart. The immunoSEQ Assay, a bias-controlled multiplex PCR, was used to amplify TCRbeta CDR3 regions from genomic DNA. The source study handled its data this way. Nucleated cell counts per sample were estimated from amplification of reference gene primers within the assay. To quantify the absolute abundance of each unique TCRbeta CDR3 rearrangement, sequence reads were collapsed and filtered. For each sample, productive Simpson clonality was calculated as the square root of Simpson's diversity index over productive rearrangements. Sourced from immuneACCESS, this table was stored by TCRdb with only in-frame sequences that have V and J called. A share of the clones is absent; for the studies checked, an unresolved V gene accounts for under half, and the remainder has no known explanation. V and J calls and clone size are copied from that table; D and trimming were computed from the DNA. The sample yields some 64,000 clones; nearly 90% were counted once. Jointly, the top ten make up roughly 3.5% of the sample.

Results and caveats for the whole study, not just this receptor: How much clinical and demographic metadata was included differed by source and by participant, and the metadata was provided uncurated.

The rearrangement combines TRBV5-8 with TRBJ2-1, with the identity of the D gene unclear. The receptor comes from a man aged 65-85 years with acute or convalescent COVID-19. The material sequenced was peripheral blood. Read as DNA, the sequence is TGTGCCAGCAGCTTGGACGGTCGGTCCTACAATGAGCAGTTCTTC. The resulting protein is CASSLDGRSYNEQFF.